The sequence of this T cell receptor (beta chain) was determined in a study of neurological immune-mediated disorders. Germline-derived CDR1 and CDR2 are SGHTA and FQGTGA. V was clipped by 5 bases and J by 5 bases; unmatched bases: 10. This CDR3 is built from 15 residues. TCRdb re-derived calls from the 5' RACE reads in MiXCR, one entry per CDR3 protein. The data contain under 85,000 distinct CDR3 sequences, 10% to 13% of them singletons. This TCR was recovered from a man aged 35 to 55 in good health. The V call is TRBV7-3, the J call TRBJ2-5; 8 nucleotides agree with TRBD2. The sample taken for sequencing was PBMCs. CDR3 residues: CASSPRNSGVETQYF. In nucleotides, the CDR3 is TGTGCCAGCAGCCCGCGGAATAGCGGGGTGGAGACCCAGTACTTC.